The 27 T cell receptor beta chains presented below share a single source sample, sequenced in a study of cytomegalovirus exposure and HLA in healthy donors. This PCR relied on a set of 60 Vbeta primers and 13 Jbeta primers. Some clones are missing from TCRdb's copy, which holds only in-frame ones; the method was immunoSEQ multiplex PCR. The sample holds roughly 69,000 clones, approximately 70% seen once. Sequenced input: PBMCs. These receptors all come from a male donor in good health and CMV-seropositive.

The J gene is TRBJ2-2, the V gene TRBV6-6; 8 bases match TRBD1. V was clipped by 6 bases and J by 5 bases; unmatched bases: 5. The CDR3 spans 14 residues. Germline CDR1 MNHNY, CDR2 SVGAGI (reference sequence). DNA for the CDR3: TGTGCCAGCAGCCCAGGGGGCCGAACCGGGGAGCTGTTTTTT. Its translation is CASSPGGRTGELFF.

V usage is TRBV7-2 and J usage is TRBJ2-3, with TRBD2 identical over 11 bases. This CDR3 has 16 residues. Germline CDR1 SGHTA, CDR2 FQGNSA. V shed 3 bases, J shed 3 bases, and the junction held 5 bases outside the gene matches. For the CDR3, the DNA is TGTGCCAGCAGCTTTAGCGGGGGGGTAGGGACAGATACGCAGTATTTT. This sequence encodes CASSFSGGVGTDTQYF.

CDR3 nucleotide sequence: TGCGCCAGCAGACAGGAGTTCGGGGAGCTGTTTTTT. It encodes CASRQEFGELFF. This chain links TRBV10-2 with TRBJ2-2; TRBD1 might be the D (5 bases). This CDR3 comprises 12 residues. Between the trimmed V and J ends, which lost 6 bases and 7 bases, there was a span of 9 bases. Germline CDR1 WSHSY, CDR2 SAAADI.

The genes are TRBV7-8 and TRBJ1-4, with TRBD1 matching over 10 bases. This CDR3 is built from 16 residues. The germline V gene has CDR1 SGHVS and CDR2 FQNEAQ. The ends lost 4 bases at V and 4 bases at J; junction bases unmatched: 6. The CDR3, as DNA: TGTGCCAGCAGCTGGGGGACAGGGGCTAATAATGAAAAACTGTTTTTT. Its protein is CASSWGTGANNEKLFF.

CDR3 coding DNA: TGCGCCAGCAGTCAACAGGGTGAAACCTACGAGCAGTACTTC. Translation: CASSQQGETYEQYF. This chain links TRBV5-1 with TRBJ2-7; D is perhaps TRBD1 (6 bases). The germline V gene encodes CDR1 SGHRS and CDR2 YFSETQ. The V and J ends lost 5 bases and 2 bases respectively, with 14 bases between them. This CDR3 contains 14 residues.

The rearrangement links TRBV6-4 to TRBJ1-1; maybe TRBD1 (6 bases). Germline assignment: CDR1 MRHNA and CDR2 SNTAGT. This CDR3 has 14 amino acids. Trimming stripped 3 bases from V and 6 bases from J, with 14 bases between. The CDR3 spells CASSDGAGASEAFF. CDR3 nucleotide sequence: TGTGCCAGCAGTGATGGGGCAGGGGCGTCTGAAGCTTTCTTT.

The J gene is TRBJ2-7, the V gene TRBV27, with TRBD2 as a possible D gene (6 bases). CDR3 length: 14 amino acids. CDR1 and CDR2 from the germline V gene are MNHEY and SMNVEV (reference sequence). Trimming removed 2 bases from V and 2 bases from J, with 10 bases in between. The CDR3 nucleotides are TGTGCCAGCAGTTTAGGGGGGAGTGCCTACGAGCAGTACTTC. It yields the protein CASSLGGSAYEQYF.

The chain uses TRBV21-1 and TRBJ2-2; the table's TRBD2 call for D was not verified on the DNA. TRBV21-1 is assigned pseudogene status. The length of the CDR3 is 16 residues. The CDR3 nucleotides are TGTGCCAGCAGATCCCTAGCGGGAGAAAGCACCGGGGAGCTGTTTTTT. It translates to CASRSLAGESTGELFF.

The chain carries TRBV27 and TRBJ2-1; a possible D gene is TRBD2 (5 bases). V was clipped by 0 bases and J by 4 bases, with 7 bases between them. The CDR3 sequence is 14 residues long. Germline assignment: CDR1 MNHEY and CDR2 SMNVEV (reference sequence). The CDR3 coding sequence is TGTGCCAGCAGTTTATCGGGGAGTTACAATGAGCAGTTCTTC. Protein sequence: CASSLSGSYNEQFF.

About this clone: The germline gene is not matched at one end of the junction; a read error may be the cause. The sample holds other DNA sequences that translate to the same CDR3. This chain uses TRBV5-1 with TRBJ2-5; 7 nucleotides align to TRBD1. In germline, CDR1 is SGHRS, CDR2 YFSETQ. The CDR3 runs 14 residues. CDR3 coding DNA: TGCGCCAGCAGCGGCAGGGGGTACCAAGAGACTCAGTACTTC. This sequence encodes CASSGRGYQETQYF. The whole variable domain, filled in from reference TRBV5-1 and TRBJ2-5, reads KAGVTQTPRYLIKTRGQQVTLSCSPISGHRSVSWYQQTPGQGLQFLFEYFSETQRNKGNFPGRFSGRQFSNSRSEMNVSTLELGDSALYLCASSGRGYQETQYFGPGTRLLVL.

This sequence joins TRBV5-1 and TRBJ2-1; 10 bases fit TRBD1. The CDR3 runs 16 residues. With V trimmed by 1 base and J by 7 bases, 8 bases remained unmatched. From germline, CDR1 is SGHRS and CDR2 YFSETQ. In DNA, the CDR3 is TGCGCCAGCAGCTTGACGACAGGGGGCGTAAGAAATGAGCAGTTCTTC. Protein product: CASSLTTGGVRNEQFF.

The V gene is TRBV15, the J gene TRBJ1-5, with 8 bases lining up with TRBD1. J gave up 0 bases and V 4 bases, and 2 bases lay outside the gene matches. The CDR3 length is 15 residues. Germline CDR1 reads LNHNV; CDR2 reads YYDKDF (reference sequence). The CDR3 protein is CATSTTGDSNQPQHF. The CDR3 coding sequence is TGTGCCACCAGCACGACAGGGGATAGCAATCAGCCCCAGCATTTT.

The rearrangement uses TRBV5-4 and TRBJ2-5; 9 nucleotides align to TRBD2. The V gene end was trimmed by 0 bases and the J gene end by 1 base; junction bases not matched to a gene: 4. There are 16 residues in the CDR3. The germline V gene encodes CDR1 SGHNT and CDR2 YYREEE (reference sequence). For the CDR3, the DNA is TGTGCCAGCAGCTTGGTGAGTAGCGGGGGCCAAGAGACCCAGTACTTC. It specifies CASSLVSSGGQETQYF.

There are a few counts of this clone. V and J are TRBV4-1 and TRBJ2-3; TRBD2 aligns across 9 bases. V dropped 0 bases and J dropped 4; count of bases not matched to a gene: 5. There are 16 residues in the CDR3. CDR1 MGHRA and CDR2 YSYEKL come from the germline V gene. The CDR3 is CASSQDGTSIADTQYF. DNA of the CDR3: TGCGCCAGCAGCCAAGATGGGACTAGCATCGCAGATACGCAGTATTTT.

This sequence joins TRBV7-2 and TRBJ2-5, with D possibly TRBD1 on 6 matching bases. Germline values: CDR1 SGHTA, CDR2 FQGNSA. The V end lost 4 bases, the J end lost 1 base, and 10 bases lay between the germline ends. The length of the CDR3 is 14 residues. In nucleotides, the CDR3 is TGTGCCAGCAGCTCGTGGACAGTCCAAGAGACCCAGTACTTC. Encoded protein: CASSSWTVQETQYF.

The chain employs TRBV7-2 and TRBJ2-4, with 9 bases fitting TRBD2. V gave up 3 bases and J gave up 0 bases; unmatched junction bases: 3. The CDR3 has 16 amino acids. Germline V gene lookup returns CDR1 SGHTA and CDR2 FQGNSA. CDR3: CASSFSGGQAKNIQYF. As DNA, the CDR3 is TGTGCCAGCAGCTTTAGCGGGGGCCAAGCCAAAAACATTCAGTACTTC.

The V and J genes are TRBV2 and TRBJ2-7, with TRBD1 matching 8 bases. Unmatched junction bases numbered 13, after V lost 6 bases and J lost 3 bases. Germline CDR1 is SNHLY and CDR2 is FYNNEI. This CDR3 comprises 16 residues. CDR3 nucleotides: TGTGCCAGCAGCGGGTCGTCGGACAGGGCCATCTACGAGCAGTACTTC. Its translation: CASSGSSDRAIYEQYF.

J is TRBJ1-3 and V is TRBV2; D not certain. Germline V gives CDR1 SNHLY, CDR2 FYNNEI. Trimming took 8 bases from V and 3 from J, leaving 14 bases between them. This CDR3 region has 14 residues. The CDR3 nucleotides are TGTGCCAGCCGTACCGGGGTGGGTGGAAACACCATATATTTT. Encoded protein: CASRTGVGGNTIYF.

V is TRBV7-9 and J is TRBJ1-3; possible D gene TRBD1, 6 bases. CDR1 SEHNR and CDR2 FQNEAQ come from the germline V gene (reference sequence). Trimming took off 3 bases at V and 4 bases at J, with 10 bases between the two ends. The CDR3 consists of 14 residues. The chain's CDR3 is CASSLGQGGNTIYF. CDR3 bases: TGTGCCAGCAGCTTGGGGCAGGGGGGAAACACCATATATTTT.

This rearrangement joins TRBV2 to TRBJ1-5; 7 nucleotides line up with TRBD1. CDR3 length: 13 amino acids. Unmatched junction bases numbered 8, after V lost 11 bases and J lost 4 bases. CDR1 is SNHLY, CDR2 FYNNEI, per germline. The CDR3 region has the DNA TGTGCCGGAGGACAGGCTCCAAATCAGCCCCAGCATTTT. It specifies CAGGQAPNQPQHF.

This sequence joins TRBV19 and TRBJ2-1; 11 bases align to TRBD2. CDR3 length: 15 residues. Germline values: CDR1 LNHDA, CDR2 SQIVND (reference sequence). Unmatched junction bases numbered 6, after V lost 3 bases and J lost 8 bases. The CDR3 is CASSISGRAFDEQFF. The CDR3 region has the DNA TGTGCCAGTAGTATTAGCGGGAGGGCCTTCGATGAGCAGTTCTTC.

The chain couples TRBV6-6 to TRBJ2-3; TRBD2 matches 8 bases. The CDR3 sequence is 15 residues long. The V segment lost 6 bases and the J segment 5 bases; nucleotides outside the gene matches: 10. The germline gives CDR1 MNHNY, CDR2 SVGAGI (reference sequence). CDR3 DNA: TGTGCCAGCAGGGTAGCGGGACCCCGGGGAGATACGCAGTATTTT. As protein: CASRVAGPRGDTQYF.

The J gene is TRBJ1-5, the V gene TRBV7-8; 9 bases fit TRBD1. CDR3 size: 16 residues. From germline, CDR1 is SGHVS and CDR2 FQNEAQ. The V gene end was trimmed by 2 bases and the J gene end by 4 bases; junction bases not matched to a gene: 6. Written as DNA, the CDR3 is TGTGCCAGCAGCTTAAACCGGGACAGGGTAAATCAGCCCCAGCATTTT. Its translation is CASSLNRDRVNQPQHF.

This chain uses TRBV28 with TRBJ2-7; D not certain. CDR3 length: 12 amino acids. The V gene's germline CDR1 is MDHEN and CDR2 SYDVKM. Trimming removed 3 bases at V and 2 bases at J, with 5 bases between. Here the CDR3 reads CASSFSAYEQYF. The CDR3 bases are TGTGCCAGCAGTTTCTCAGCCTACGAGCAGTACTTC.

Here the CDR3 DNA reads TGTGCCAGCAGTTGGACGGGAGGGACCAGCACAGATACGCAGTATTTT. This codes for CASSWTGGTSTDTQYF. The V and J genes are TRBV27 and TRBJ2-3; 8 bases map to TRBD2. Germline V gene data show CDR1 as MNHEY and CDR2 as SMNVEV (reference sequence). The CDR3 covers 16 residues. The trim removed 4 bases at V and 0 bases at J, leaving 6 bases unmatched.

CDR3 region: CASRQHGTEHYGYTF. The CDR3 coding sequence is TGTGCCAGCAGACAACACGGGACAGAGCACTATGGCTACACCTTC. The V call is TRBV6-1, the J call TRBJ1-2; TRBD1 aligns across 7 bases. The germline gives CDR1 MNHNS, CDR2 SASEGT. This CDR3 has 15 residues. The V gene end was trimmed by 6 bases and the J gene end by 3 bases; junction bases not matched to a gene: 10.

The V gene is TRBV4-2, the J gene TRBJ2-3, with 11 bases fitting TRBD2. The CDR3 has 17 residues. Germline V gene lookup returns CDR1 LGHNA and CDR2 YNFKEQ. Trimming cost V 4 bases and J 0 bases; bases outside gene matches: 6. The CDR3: CASSRGTSGGSTDTQYF. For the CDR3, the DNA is TGTGCCAGCAGCCGGGGGACTAGCGGAGGTAGCACAGATACGCAGTATTTT.